This paragraph reports one T cell receptor beta chain. The J segment lost 0 bases and the V segment lost 5 bases, leaving 6 bases of the junction unmatched. The CDR3 has 16 amino acids. CDR1 and CDR2 from the germline V gene are SEHNR and FQNEAQ (reference sequence). This sample stems from a study of beta chain features in type 1 diabetes. The entirety of the isolated RNA underwent reverse transcription, so expressed TCRB transcripts were sequenced. Produced via immunoSEQ multiplex PCR; TCRdb's table is partial and in-frame only. The profile shows 250,000 or so clones, 55% to 70% of them singletons. This clonotype was sampled from a man aged 30 to 39 in good health. The specimen was naive CD4+ T cells from blood. This chain joins TRBV7-9 and TRBJ2-5, with 10 bases fitting TRBD2. As DNA, the CDR3 is TGTGCCAGCAGCGACCGAGGACTAGCGGACCAAGAGACCCAGTACTTC. It yields the protein CASSDRGLADQETQYF.